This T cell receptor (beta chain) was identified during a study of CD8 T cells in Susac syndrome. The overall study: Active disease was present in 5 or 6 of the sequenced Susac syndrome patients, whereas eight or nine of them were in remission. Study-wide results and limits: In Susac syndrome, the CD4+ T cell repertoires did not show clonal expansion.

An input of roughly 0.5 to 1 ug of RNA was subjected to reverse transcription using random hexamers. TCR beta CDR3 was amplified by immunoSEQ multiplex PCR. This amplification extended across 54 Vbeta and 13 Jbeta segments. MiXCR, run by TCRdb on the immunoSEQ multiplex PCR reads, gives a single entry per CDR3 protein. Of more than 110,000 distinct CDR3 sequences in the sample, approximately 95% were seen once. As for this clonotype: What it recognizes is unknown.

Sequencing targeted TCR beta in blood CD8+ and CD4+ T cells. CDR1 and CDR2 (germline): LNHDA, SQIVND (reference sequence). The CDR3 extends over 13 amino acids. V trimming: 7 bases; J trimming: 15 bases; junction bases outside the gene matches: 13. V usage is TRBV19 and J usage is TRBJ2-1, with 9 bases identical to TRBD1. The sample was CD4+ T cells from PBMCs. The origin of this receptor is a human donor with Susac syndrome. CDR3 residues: CASTPLDRGIPFF. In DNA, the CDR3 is TGTGCCAGTACCCCCTTGGACAGGGGAATTCCGTTCTTC. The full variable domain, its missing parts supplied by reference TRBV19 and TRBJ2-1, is DGGITQSPKYLFRKEGQNVTLSCEQNLNHDAMYWYRQDPGQGLRLIYYSQIVNDFQKGDIAEGYSVSREKKESFPLTVTSAQKNPTAFYLCASTPLDRGIPFFGPGTRLTVL.